A single sample gave rise to the 15 T cell receptor beta chains below, sequenced in a study of shared clonotypes between healthy human individuals. The method was immunoSEQ multiplex PCR; TCRdb's version includes in-frame clones alone and lacks a portion of them. The sample includes millions of clones, approximately 93% of them seen just once. Source material: naive CD4+ T cells from PBMCs. As for subset: CD45RA+ positively selected. These receptors came from a man aged 18 to 30 in good health. Some clones in this sample may be carry-over from other donors' samples.

In this sample, this clone turned up a few times. This chain connects TRBV10-3 to TRBJ1-2; 9 nucleotides line up with TRBD1. The CDR3 is 13 amino acids. V lost 7 bases and J lost 7; bases outside the gene matches: 7. The germline CDR1 and CDR2 sequences are ENHRY and SYGVKD. The CDR3 loop is CAINSGQGGGYTF. DNA for the CDR3: TGTGCCATCAACTCGGGACAGGGTGGTGGCTACACCTTC.

This chain connects TRBV4-3 to TRBJ2-7; D is undetermined. The CDR3 has 16 amino acids. V was cut by 0 bases and J by 4 bases, with 16 bases left in between. From germline, CDR1 is LGHNA and CDR2 YSLEER. The CDR3: CASSQDKYRAPYEQYF. CDR3 nucleotide sequence: TGCGCCAGCAGCCAAGATAAGTACCGGGCTCCTTACGAGCAGTACTTC.

The chain has TRBV11-1 and TRBJ1-1; a weak D match, TRBD1 (5 bases). V dropped 4 bases and J dropped 8 bases, with 17 bases sitting between them. CDR1 SGHAT and CDR2 FQDESV come from the germline V gene (reference sequence). The length of the CDR3 is 14 residues. Written as DNA, the CDR3 is TGTGCCAGCAGCTCGCACGGGAGGGGCCGCGAAGCTTTCTTT. This codes for CASSSHGRGREAFF.

This clone has only one observation. The chain carries TRBV5-5 and TRBJ2-7, with 7 bases fitting TRBD2. V gave up 4 bases and J gave up 0 bases; unmatched junction bases: 7. Per the germline V gene, CDR1 is SGHKS and CDR2 is YYEKEE (reference sequence). The CDR3 is 15 amino acids. CDR3 amino acids: CASSLLADSSYEQYF. The CDR3 nucleotides read TGTGCCAGCAGCCTTCTAGCGGATAGCTCCTACGAGCAGTACTTC.

The chain links TRBV28 to TRBJ2-7; D is ambiguous. This CDR3 has 15 amino acids. Trimming shortened V by 1 base and J by 2 bases, and 12 bases separated the two germline ends. The germline V gene encodes CDR1 MDHEN and CDR2 SYDVKM. The CDR3 DNA reads TGTGCCAGCAGTTTATTGGAGAGTTCAACCTACGAGCAGTACTTC. It yields the protein CASSLLESSTYEQYF.

J is TRBJ2-2 and V is TRBV27; 12 positions match TRBD1. CDR1 MNHEY and CDR2 SMNVEV come from the germline V gene (reference sequence). There are 16 residues in the CDR3. V was clipped by 3 bases and J by 7 bases; unmatched bases: 6. The chain's CDR3 is CASSFRDRGLGGELFF. The DNA for the CDR3 is TGTGCCAGCAGTTTCCGGGACAGGGGGCTCGGCGGGGAGCTGTTTTTT.

CDR3: CASSPSSGRGGDTQYF. In DNA form, the CDR3 reads TGTGCCAGCAGCCCCAGCAGCGGACGAGGTGGAGATACGCAGTATTTT. The chain couples TRBV7-2 to TRBJ2-3, with D possibly being TRBD2 (5 bases). The CDR3 has 16 residues. The germline V gene has CDR1 SGHTA and CDR2 FQGNSA. The V end lost 5 bases, the J end lost 5 bases, and 20 bases lay between the germline ends.

CDR3 in DNA: TGTGCCAGCTCACCACCGATGGGACACCCACAAGAGACCCAGTACTTC. Translation: CASSPPMGHPQETQYF. The rearrangement uses TRBV18 and TRBJ2-5, with D possibly being TRBD1 (6 bases). CDR3 length: 16 residues. V lost 0 bases to trimming and J lost 2 bases, with 13 bases between them. The germline gives CDR1 KGHSH, CDR2 LQKENI.

This chain connects TRBV11-3 to TRBJ2-1; D is ambiguous. This CDR3 contains 13 residues. V lost 5 bases and J lost 0, with 5 bases in between. The germline V gene encodes CDR1 SGHNT and CDR2 YENEEA. CDR3 nucleotide sequence: TGTGCCAGCAGCCAGAGCTCCTACAATGAGCAGTTCTTC. Encoded protein: CASSQSSYNEQFF.

This chain joins TRBV29-1 and TRBJ2-1; the D is unclear. The CDR3 is 13 residues long. Germline CDR1 SQVTM, CDR2 ANQGSEA. The V end was cut by 3 bases, the J end by 3 bases, with 9 bases between. For the CDR3, the DNA is TGCAGCGTTGAGTCTACCTTCTACAATGAGCAGTTCTTC. Amino acids: CSVESTFYNEQFF.

The CDR3 region has the DNA TGTGCCAGCAACATGGGGCGGGAGGGCTACGAGCAGTACTTC. Its translation: CASNMGREGYEQYF. V and J are TRBV7-2 and TRBJ2-7, with 9 positions matching TRBD2. Germline loops: CDR1 SGHTA, CDR2 FQGNSA. V shed 7 bases and J 3 bases; nucleotides not matched to a gene: 7. The CDR3 loop spans 14 amino acids.

In regard to this clone: Different DNA sequences within this sample yield the same CDR3. The chain carries TRBV28 and TRBJ2-7; D remains unclear. The germline V and J ends were trimmed by 3 bases and 0 bases, with 6 bases remaining between them. This CDR3 is built from 13 residues. Per germline, CDR1 MDHEN and CDR2 SYDVKM. The DNA of the CDR3 is TGTGCCAGCAGTTTGGGCAGCTCCTACGAGCAGTACTTC. It encodes CASSLGSSYEQYF.

This rearrangement joins TRBV7-2 to TRBJ2-7, with 10 nucleotides matching TRBD1. V lost 5 bases to trimming and J lost 2 bases; unmatched junction nucleotides: 3. CDR3 length: 14 residues. Germline loops: CDR1 SGHTA, CDR2 FQGNSA. CDR3 in amino acids: CASSHGTGAYEQYF. CDR3 coding DNA: TGTGCCAGCAGCCACGGGACAGGGGCCTACGAGCAGTACTTC.

J is TRBJ2-3 and V is TRBV6-1; 9 nucleotides align to TRBD1. The junction had 10 bases not matched to a gene; V was cut back by 9 bases and J by 6 bases. CDR3 size: 14 residues. Germline CDR1 MNHNS, CDR2 SASEGT. The CDR3 nucleotides read TGTGCCAGGAATACAGGGGGCATAGGGGATACGCAGTATTTT. Translated, it gives CARNTGGIGDTQYF.

In its sample, this clone was seen a few times. The chain carries TRBV5-4 and TRBJ2-7, with D perhaps matching TRBD1 (5 bases). V was shortened by 1 base and J by 6 bases, with 11 bases between the two germline ends. The germline CDR1 and CDR2 sequences are SGHNT and YYREEE (reference sequence). The CDR3 runs to 13 residues. In nucleotides, the CDR3 is TGTGCCAGCAGCTTGCGCGCAGGGTCCGAGCAGTACTTC. It specifies CASSLRAGSEQYF.